Each of the 13 T cell receptor beta chains below was sequenced from the same sample in a study of shared clonotypes between healthy human individuals. The table came from immunoSEQ multiplex PCR; TCRdb's copy has only in-frame clones and leaves some out. The repertoire holds about 1.5 million clones, with over 95% as singletons. The sequenced sample consisted of naive CD4+ T cells sorted from blood. Subset of the sample: CD45RA+ positively selected. The receptor set was obtained from a man between 25 and 39 years old in good health.

The J gene is TRBJ2-5, the V gene TRBV7-8; no clear D gene. This CDR3 contains 15 residues. CDR1 is SGHVS and CDR2 is FQNEAQ in the germline V gene. Trimming pared 5 bases from V and 1 base from J, leaving 14 bases between. DNA of the CDR3: TGTGCCAGCAGCCCCCAGTCGCGGCGCCAAGAGACCCAGTACTTC. This sequence encodes CASSPQSRRQETQYF.

The J gene is TRBJ2-1, the V gene TRBV25-1, with TRBD2 identical over 7 bases. Germline V gene lookup returns CDR1 MGHDK and CDR2 SYGVNS. The CDR3 is 12 residues long. V dropped 10 bases and J dropped 6; count of bases not matched to a gene: 6. The CDR3, as DNA: TGTGCCAAGATAGCGGGTCCCAATGAGCAGTTCTTC. Its protein product is CAKIAGPNEQFF. Full variable domain (outside the CDR3, taken from reference TRBV25-1 and TRBJ2-1): EADIYQTPRYLVIGTGKKITLECSQTMGHDKMYWYQQDPGMELHLIHYSYGVNSTEKGDLSSESTVSRIRTEHFPLTLESARPSHTSQYLCAKIAGPNEQFFGPGTRLTVL.

The chain couples TRBV6-5 to TRBJ1-2; TRBD1 matches at 10 bases. V shed 0 bases, J shed 3 bases, and the junction held 1 base outside the gene matches. Germline values: CDR1 MNHEY, CDR2 SVGAGI. The CDR3 has 15 amino acids. The DNA of the CDR3 is TGTGCCAGCAGTTACTCCGGGACAGGGGACTATGGCTACACCTTC. Protein sequence: CASSYSGTGDYGYTF.

The chain recombines TRBV6-1 with TRBJ2-2, with D uncertain. There are 14 residues in the CDR3. Trimming removed 7 bases at V and 3 bases at J, with 12 bases between. The V gene's germline CDR1 is MNHNS and CDR2 SASEGT. The CDR3 bases are TGTGCCAGCAAGCGCCAGACCTACACCGGGGAGCTGTTTTTT. This codes for CASKRQTYTGELFF.

The CDR3 reads CASSSRREALNEQFF. For the CDR3, the DNA is TGTGCCAGCAGTTCTCGGCGTGAGGCCCTCAATGAGCAGTTCTTC. The chain carries TRBV6-6 and TRBJ2-1; D gene unclear. Germline V lookup: CDR1 MNHNY, CDR2 SVGAGI (reference sequence). The V end was cut by 4 bases, the J end by 6 bases, with 16 bases between. This CDR3 has 15 amino acids.

The CDR3 sequence: CASRSGFEQYF. The DNA for the CDR3 is TGTGCCAGCCGTTCCGGGTTCGAGCAGTACTTC. V is TRBV6-5 and J is TRBJ2-7, with D hard to call. The V end lost 8 bases, the J end lost 6 bases, and 11 bases lay between the germline ends. Germline V lookup: CDR1 MNHEY, CDR2 SVGAGI. The CDR3 consists of 11 residues.

The chain links TRBV2 to TRBJ2-3; either TRBD1 or TRBD2 may supply D (6 bases each). CDR1 SNHLY and CDR2 FYNNEI come from the germline V gene. Trimming removed 4 bases from V and 2 bases from J, with 13 bases in between. CDR3 length: 15 amino acids. The CDR3 here is CASSARWGATDTQYF. Here the CDR3 DNA reads TGTGCCAGCAGTGCCCGCTGGGGGGCCACAGATACGCAGTATTTT. Full variable domain (outside the CDR3, taken from reference TRBV2 and TRBJ2-3): EPEVTQTPSHQVTQMGQEVILRCVPISNHLYFYWYRQILGQKVEFLVSFYNNEISEKSEIFDDQFSVERPDGSNFTLKIRSTKLEDSAMYFCASSARWGATDTQYFGPGTRLTVL.

The J gene is TRBJ2-7, the V gene TRBV21-1; the listed D gene, TRBD2, was not tested against the DNA. TRBV21-1 is listed as a pseudogene. This CDR3 spans 17 amino acids. The CDR3 here is CASSRQTSGRQNYEQYF. The CDR3 DNA sequence: TGTGCCAGCAGCAGGCAGACTAGCGGGAGACAGAACTACGAGCAGTACTTC.

The gene calls are TRBV13 and TRBJ2-1; possibly TRBD1 or TRBD2 for D (5 bases each). Per the germline V gene, CDR1 is PRHDT and CDR2 is FYEKMQ (reference sequence). Deletions cut 10 bases from V and 10 bases from J, with 20 bases between. The CDR3 consists of 13 residues. This chain's CDR3 is CATLWRREGEQFF. The CDR3 DNA reads TGTGCCACCCTGTGGCGGCGTGAGGGGGAGCAGTTCTTC.

The chain uses TRBV27 and TRBJ2-2; 8 bases fit TRBD1. Germline V gene lookup returns CDR1 MNHEY and CDR2 SMNVEV (reference sequence). Trimming cost V 6 bases and J 3 bases; bases outside gene matches: 18. The CDR3 has 19 amino acids. CDR3: CASRLQHGTGKLDTGELFF. For the CDR3, the DNA is TGTGCCAGCAGGCTACAACACGGGACAGGAAAGTTAGACACCGGGGAGCTGTTTTTT.

This sequence joins TRBV29-1 and TRBJ1-1; D remains ambiguous. Trimming removed 6 bases at V and 0 bases at J, with 11 bases between. The germline V gene has CDR1 SQVTM and CDR2 ANQGSEA. The CDR3 extends over 13 amino acids. The DNA for the CDR3 is TGCAGCGTCTTCTGGGAGATGAACACTGAAGCTTTCTTT. This gives the protein CSVFWEMNTEAFF. The full variable domain, completed using reference TRBV29-1 and TRBJ1-1, is SAVISQKPSRDICQRGTSLTIQCQVDSQVTMMFWYRQQPGQSLTLIATANQGSEATYESGFVIDKFPISRPNLTFSTLTVSNMSPEDSSIYLCSVFWEMNTEAFFGQGTRLTVV.

The chain couples TRBV27 to TRBJ2-3, with 7 bases aligning to TRBD1. Germline assignment: CDR1 MNHEY and CDR2 SMNVEV (reference sequence). This CDR3 is 15 amino acids long. The J segment lost 2 bases and the V segment lost 6 bases, leaving 8 bases of the junction unmatched. The CDR3 nucleotides are TGTGCCAGCAGCACGGGACAGCGTTACACAGATACGCAGTATTTT. This encodes CASSTGQRYTDTQYF.

This chain connects TRBV4-1 to TRBJ1-4, with D tentatively TRBD1 (5 bases). V lost 4 bases and J lost 0, with 9 bases in between. The CDR3 consists of 15 residues. The germline V gene has CDR1 MGHRA and CDR2 YSYEKL. DNA of the CDR3: TGCGCCAGCAGCCTCGGGGGGGCAACTAATGAAAAACTGTTTTTT. Protein: CASSLGGATNEKLFF.